Listed below are T cell receptor beta chains from one sample, sequenced in a study of post-analysis software for immune sequencing data. TCRdb fed the PCR reads into MiXCR, producing one record per CDR3 protein. The table records under 650,000 distinct CDR3 sequences, about 40% of them present only once. The sequenced sample was blood. These receptor sequences come from a girl aged 10-17 years with multiple sclerosis. The CDR3 runs from the conserved cysteine through the conserved F or W. Each record gives: clone size, D gene, J gene, V gene, CDR3 protein, CDR3 DNA. D genes are given only for firm matches. Expanded clones are given a class, and other clones once, few, many or no size at all.

>.|.|TRBJ1-1|TRBV5-1
CASSLKEQGHTEAFF
TGCGCCAGCAGCTTAAAGGAACAGGGCCACACTGAAGCTTTCTTT
>many|.|TRBJ2-1|TRBV7-2
CASSLTGVANEQFF
TGTGCCAGCAGCTTAACGGGAGTGGCCAATGAGCAGTTCTTC
>.|.|TRBJ2-3|TRBV5-1
CASSSTGSTDTQYF
TGCGCCAGCAGCTCGACTGGTAGCACAGATACGCAGTATTTT
>.|TRBD2|TRBJ2-3|TRBV7-3
CASSPGLASDTQYF
TGTGCCAGCAGCCCGGGACTAGCATCAGATACGCAGTATTTT
>.|.|TRBJ2-1|TRBV24-1
CATSDFKINEQFF
TGTGCCACCAGTGATTTCAAGATAAATGAGCAGTTCTTC
>few|TRBD1|TRBJ2-7|TRBV29-1
CSVVKTGELSYEQYF
TGCAGCGTTGTGAAGACAGGGGAACTTTCCTACGAGCAGTACTTC
>few|.|TRBJ2-1|TRBV6-5
CASSYGRDESSYNEQFF
TGTGCCAGCAGTTACGGCCGCGACGAGAGCTCCTACAATGAGCAGTTCTTC
>.|TRBD2|TRBJ2-5|TRBV29-1
CSVGRGGEQYF
TGCAGCGTTGGTCGGGGGGGAGAGCAGTACTTC
>few|.|TRBJ2-7|TRBV7-9
CASSLASHEQYF
TGTGCCAGCAGCCTAGCTTCCCACGAGCAGTACTTC
>.|.|TRBJ2-3|TRBV5-1
CASSSTMDTQYF
TGCGCCAGCAGCTCGACAATGGATACGCAGTATTTT
>.|TRBD2|TRBJ2-2|TRBV25-1
CASSETGRGVTGELFF
TGTGCCAGCAGTGAAACGGGGCGGGGGGTCACCGGGGAGCTGTTTTTT
>.|.|TRBJ2-1|TRBV29-1
CSVRSGQNYNEQFF
TGCAGCGTTCGAAGCGGACAAAACTACAATGAGCAGTTCTTC
>.|TRBD1|TRBJ2-7|TRBV5-1
CASSLARPWQGVHEQYF
TGCGCCAGCAGCTTGGCCCGCCCGTGGCAGGGGGTCCACGAGCAGTACTTC
>few|.|TRBJ2-1|TRBV20-1
CSASQNEQFF
TGCAGTGCCTCTCAGAATGAGCAGTTCTTC
>.|.|TRBJ2-7|TRBV20-1
CSARDGDRQYF
TGCAGTGCTAGAGACGGGGATCGGCAGTACTTC
>.|TRBD1|TRBJ1-1|TRBV5-5
CASSLWRTGPEAFF
TGTGCCAGCAGCCTGTGGAGGACAGGCCCTGAAGCTTTCTTT
>.|.|TRBJ1-4|TRBV7-9
CASSLAAGREKLFF
TGTGCCAGCAGCTTAGCGGCAGGGCGGGAAAAACTGTTTTTT
>.|.|TRBJ1-2|TRBV29-1
CSVDFLGYTF
TGCAGCGTTGATTTCCTCGGTTACACCTTC
>few|TRBD2|TRBJ2-5|TRBV20-1
CSASTSGRSRETQYF
TGCAGTGCTAGTACTAGCGGGAGAAGTCGAGAGACCCAGTACTTC
>many|.|TRBJ2-3|TRBV7-8
CASSLLPLNTQYF
TGTGCCAGCAGCTTATTACCGTTGAATACGCAGTATTTT
>.|.|TRBJ1-5|TRBV28
CATARDINQPQHF
TGTGCAACGGCCCGGGACATTAATCAGCCCCAGCATTTT
>.|.|TRBJ1-5|TRBV4-1
CASSHQQGLSGWPQHF
TGCGCCAGCAGCCACCAGCAAGGGCTTAGTGGGTGGCCCCAGCATTTT
>.|TRBD1|TRBJ1-2|TRBV20-1
CSATGTGRGYGYTF
TGCAGTGCAACCGGGACAGGGAGGGGCTATGGCTACACCTTC
>.|.|TRBJ1-2|TRBV2
CASSESGANCGYTF
TGTGCCAGCAGTGAATCCGGGGCTAACTGTGGCTACACCTTC
>.|.|TRBJ1-5|TRBV4-1
CASSQVLRVEQPQHF
TGCGCCAGCAGCCAAGTTCTCCGGGTAGAGCAGCCCCAGCATTTT
>.|TRBD2|TRBJ2-5|TRBV27
CASSLFGGSETQYF
TGTGCCAGCAGTTTGTTTGGCGGGAGTGAGACCCAGTACTTC
>few|.|TRBJ2-3|TRBV7-9
CASSLGRIYQGDYADTQYF
TGTGCCAGCAGCTTAGGTCGAATCTACCAGGGGGACTACGCGGATACGCAGTATTTT
>.|.|TRBJ2-7|TRBV6-5
CASSYGDKRTISYEQYF
TGTGCCAGCAGTTACGGGGATAAAAGGACAATCTCGTACGAGCAGTACTTC
>many|TRBD2|TRBJ2-7|TRBV12-3/TRBV12-4
CASSTSGSYEQYF
TGTGCCAGCAGCACTAGCGGGAGCTACGAGCAGTACTTC
>many|TRBD1|TRBJ2-7|TRBV6-5
CASSYSVDRGNEQYF
TGTGCCAGCAGTTACTCGGTTGACAGGGGCAACGAGCAGTACTTC
>.|.|TRBJ1-6|TRBV6-8
CASSYSGLTSPYNSPLHF
TGTGCCAGCAGTTACTCGGGCCTCACGAGCCCCTATAATTCACCCCTCCACTTT
>.|.|TRBJ2-1|TRBV7-3
CASSPRTEANEQFF
TGTGCCAGCAGCCCTCGGACAGAAGCGAATGAGCAGTTCTTC
>.|.|TRBJ1-2|TRBV5-1
CASSLVLAGPHGYTF
TGCGCCAGCAGCTTGGTTTTGGCAGGGCCGCATGGCTACACCTTC
>.|.|TRBJ1-2|TRBV5-1
CASSSPEGTHLQYGYTF
TGCGCCAGCAGCAGTCCGGAGGGGACCCACCTGCAGTATGGCTACACCTTC
>.|.|TRBJ2-3|TRBV7-2
CASSSPDYSGVTQYF
TGTGCCAGCAGCTCTCCAGACTACTCCGGGGTTACGCAGTATTTT
>.|.|TRBJ2-3|TRBV5-1
CASRIDPSTDTQYF
TGCGCCAGCAGAATAGACCCTAGCACAGATACGCAGTATTTT
>.|.|TRBJ2-5|TRBV5-1
CASSLLQNRDPAETQYF
TGCGCCAGCAGCTTGCTCCAGAACAGGGACCCCGCGGAGACCCAGTACTTC
>.|.|TRBJ2-6|TRBV27
CASGKQAGSGANVLTF
TGTGCCAGCGGAAAACAGGCGGGCTCTGGGGCCAACGTCCTGACTTTC
>.|.|TRBJ2-1|TRBV19
CASSTQRDEQFF
TGTGCCAGTAGCACCCAAAGGGATGAGCAGTTCTTC
>.|.|TRBJ1-5|TRBV12-3/TRBV12-4
CASSFAWGGGGNQPQHF
TGTGCCAGCAGTTTTGCTTGGGGGGGCGGTGGCAATCAGCCCCAGCATTTT
>.|.|TRBJ1-2|TRBV30
CAWSVGLNYGYTF
TGTGCCTGGAGTGTAGGACTGAACTATGGCTACACCTTC
>few|.|TRBJ2-7|TRBV12-3/TRBV12-4
CASSLAVGGHEQYF
TGTGCCAGCAGTTTAGCTGTGGGGGGCCACGAGCAGTACTTC
>.|TRBD2|TRBJ2-7|TRBV12-3/TRBV12-4
CASSTSGRGYEQYF
TGTGCCAGCAGCACAAGCGGGAGGGGTTACGAGCAGTACTTC
>.|TRBD1|TRBJ1-6|TRBV4-1
CASSQGPGTGRNSPLHF
TGCGCCAGCAGCCAAGGCCCCGGGACAGGGCGTAATTCACCCCTCCACTTT
>.|.|TRBJ1-1|TRBV5-1
CASSNAGAYTEAFF
TGCGCCAGCAGCAATGCAGGGGCGTACACTGAAGCTTTCTTT
>.|.|TRBJ2-1|TRBV7-9
CASSYRGRVLDEQFF
TGTGCCAGCAGCTATCGGGGGAGAGTATTGGATGAGCAGTTCTTC
>.|.|TRBJ2-3|TRBV6-1
CASSDPFGQGQYF
TGTGCCAGCAGTGATCCCTTCGGACAAGGGCAGTATTTT
>once|TRBD2|TRBJ2-5|TRBV7-9
CASSPTSDYNEQYF
TGTGCCAGCAGCCCAACTAGCGACTACAATGAGCAGTACTTC
>.|TRBD2|TRBJ2-7|TRBV10-3
CAISPPAAGGEQYF
TGTGCCATCAGTCCTCCTGCAGCGGGAGGCGAGCAGTACTTC
>.|.|TRBJ2-3|TRBV20-1
CSARDPKRAGTDTQYF
TGCAGTGCTAGAGACCCCAAGCGGGCGGGCACAGATACGCAGTATTTT
>few|.|TRBJ2-5|TRBV7-8
CASSPIGTQYF
TGTGCCAGCAGCCCGATCGGGACCCAGTACTTC
>.|.|TRBJ2-7|TRBV27
CASRRDGAYEQYF
TGTGCCAGCAGGAGGGACGGAGCCTACGAGCAGTACTTC
>.|.|TRBJ2-1|TRBV6-2/TRBV6-3
CASRRIDEQFF
TGTGCCAGCAGGAGAATCGATGAGCAGTTCTTC
>few|.|TRBJ1-2|TRBV4-1
CASSQFSQGSYGYTF
TGCGCCAGCAGCCAATTTTCACAGGGATCCTATGGCTACACCTTC
>.|TRBD1|TRBJ2-1|TRBV2
CASSERWDRQFF
TGTGCCAGCAGTGAACGGTGGGACAGACAGTTCTTC
>.|.|TRBJ1-2|TRBV12-3/TRBV12-4
CASSLARGDYHYTF
TGTGCCAGCAGTTTAGCGCGAGGGGACTATCACTACACCTTC
>.|.|TRBJ1-5|TRBV6-6
CASRLGGNNQPQHF
TGTGCCAGCAGACTAGGGGGGAACAATCAGCCCCAGCATTTT
>.|.|TRBJ2-1|TRBV29-1
CSAGILDNNEQFF
TGCAGCGCCGGGATTTTGGACAACAATGAGCAGTTCTTC